One TCR beta chain is described in this entry. This sample was taken from a study of graft-versus-host responses after intestinal transplantation. CFSE-labeled responder cells (approximately 200,000) were plated with approximately 200,000 irradiated, violet-dye-labeled stimulator cells. The repertoire was sequenced with immunoSEQ multiplex PCR; TCRdb's copy has only in-frame clones and lacks some. The sample has approximately 20,000 clones; 38% are singletons. Germline CDR1 is SGHNT and CDR2 is YYREEE (reference sequence). The CDR3 contains 16 residues. V was pared by 0 bases and J by 5 bases, with 10 bases of the junction left unmatched.

The sample was alloreactive CD4+ T cells from a mixed lymphocyte reaction culture, taken before intestinal transplant. Sample subset: CFSE-low proliferating T cells sorted from approximately six-day pre-transplant mixed lymphocyte reaction (GvH or HvG direction). The chain couples TRBV5-4 to TRBJ1-1; 7 bases map to TRBD1. This sequence originates from a human patient who received an intestinal transplant. This chain's CDR3 is CASSLGGRQGETEAFF. CDR3 DNA: TGTGCCAGCAGCTTGGGGGGTCGACAGGGAGAGACTGAAGCTTTCTTT. The full variable domain, rest sourced from reference TRBV5-4 and TRBJ1-1, is ETGVTQSPTHLIKTRGQQVTLRCSSQSGHNTVSWYQQALGQGPQFIFQYYREEENGRGNFPPRFSGLQFPNYSSELNVNALELDDSALYLCASSLGGRQGETEAFFGQGTRLTVV.